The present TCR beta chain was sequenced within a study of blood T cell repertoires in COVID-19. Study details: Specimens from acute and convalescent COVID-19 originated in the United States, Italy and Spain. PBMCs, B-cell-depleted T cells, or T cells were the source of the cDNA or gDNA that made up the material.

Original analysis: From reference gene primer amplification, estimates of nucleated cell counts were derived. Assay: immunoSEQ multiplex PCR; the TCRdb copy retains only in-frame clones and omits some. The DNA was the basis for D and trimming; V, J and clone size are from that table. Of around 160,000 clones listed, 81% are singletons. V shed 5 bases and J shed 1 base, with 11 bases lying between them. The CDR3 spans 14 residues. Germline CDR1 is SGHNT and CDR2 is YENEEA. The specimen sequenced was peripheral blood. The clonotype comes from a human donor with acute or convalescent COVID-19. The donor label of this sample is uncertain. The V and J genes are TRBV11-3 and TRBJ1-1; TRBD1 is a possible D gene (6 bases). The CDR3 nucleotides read TGTGCCAGCAGCCCCGGACAGACGAACACTGAAGCTTTCTTT. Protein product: CASSPGQTNTEAFF.